This T cell receptor (beta chain) is drawn from a study of CD8+CD57+ T cells in acquired aplastic anemia. Study in general: Sorted CD4+ and CD8+ cells gave a mean 3.2 ug DNA, range about 0.19 to 27.4 ug.

The V gene lost 4 bases and the J gene lost 7 bases, with 16 bases spanning the gap. Germline loops: CDR1 SGHRS, CDR2 YFSETQ. The CDR3 loop spans 14 amino acids. Template material for TCR beta VDJ and CDR3 profiling consisted of genomic DNA. Via MiXCR, TCRdb re-called the reads, giving one row per CDR3 protein. The sample holds approximately 250,000 distinct CDR3 sequences, less than 85% seen once. Patients picked for sequencing had shown CD8+CD57+ cell expansion detected by flow cytometry. Untreated patients provided the blood samples, with no therapy given before sampling. The receptor was isolated from a human donor with aplastic anemia. The chain joins TRBV5-1 to TRBJ2-3; D tentatively fits TRBD1 or TRBD2 (6 bases each). Sequencing input: sorted CD4+, CD8+, or CD8+CD57+ T cells (not recorded which) from PBMCs. Here the CDR3 DNA reads TGCGCCAGCAGCCCCTCCGGGGGCAGCAATACGCAGTATTTT. Its protein is CASSPSGGSNTQYF.